The 15 T cell receptor beta chains presented below share a single source sample, sequenced in a study of cytomegalovirus exposure and HLA in healthy donors. PCR employed 60 Vbeta and 13 Jbeta primers. Clones were read by immunoSEQ multiplex PCR, and TCRdb kept only the in-frame ones, dropping some. The table includes around 150,000 clones, 70% to 80% detected once. Input material: PBMCs. These receptors were collected from a man in his 60s in good health and CMV-seronegative.

CDR3 nucleotide sequence: TGTGCCAGCAGTTTATCGGCGGGGCTGAACACTGAAGCTTTCTTT. This gives the protein CASSLSAGLNTEAFF. The chain employs TRBV27 and TRBJ1-1, with D perhaps matching TRBD1 (5 bases). The V end lost 0 bases, the J end lost 0 bases, and 8 bases lay between the germline ends. CDR1 is MNHEY and CDR2 is SMNVEV in the germline V gene (reference sequence). The CDR3 covers 15 residues.

This clone occurred a few times. The chain couples TRBV7-6 to TRBJ2-1; 9 bases are a match to TRBD2. Germline V lookup: CDR1 SGHVS, CDR2 FNYEAQ. The V and J ends lost 8 bases and 4 bases, in that order; junction bases with no gene match: 3. The CDR3 is 13 amino acids. In nucleotides, the CDR3 is TGTGCCAGCCGACTAGCGGAGTACAATGAGCAGTTCTTC. As protein: CASRLAEYNEQFF. The complete variable domain, with remaining parts taken from reference TRBV7-6 and TRBJ2-1, reads GAGVSQSPRYKVTKRGQDVALRCDPISGHVSLYWYRQALGQGPEFLTYFNYEAQQDKSGLPNDRFSAERPEGSISTLTIQRTEQRDSAMYRCASRLAEYNEQFFGPGTRLTVL.

CDR3 residues: CASSPGGYEQYF. DNA of the CDR3: TGTGCCAGCTCACCAGGAGGATACGAGCAGTACTTC. V is TRBV18 and J is TRBJ2-7, with TRBD2 as a possible D gene (5 bases). CDR1 and CDR2 (germline): KGHSH, LQKENI. Trimming left V 2 bases short and J 4 bases short, with 6 bases between. The CDR3 is 12 amino acids.

The chain uses TRBV7-8 and TRBJ1-2; D is perhaps TRBD1 (5 bases). Germline V gene sequence: CDR1 SGHVS, CDR2 FQNEAQ. The V gene lost 2 bases and the J gene lost 0 bases, with 13 bases spanning the gap. This CDR3 comprises 16 residues. The CDR3 bases are TGTGCCAGCAGCTTATTTGCGGGGCCCCCTAACTATGGCTACACCTTC. Its protein product is CASSLFAGPPNYGYTF.

The table lists this clone with a count of one. The chain is built from TRBV6-4 and TRBJ2-6, with D unclear. The germline V gene encodes CDR1 MRHNA and CDR2 SNTAGT. The CDR3 covers 14 residues. Trimming pared 6 bases from V and 4 bases from J, leaving 10 bases between. CDR3 protein: CASSQQMGANVLTF. For the CDR3, the DNA is TGTGCCAGCAGCCAACAAATGGGGGCCAACGTCCTGACTTTC.

This sequence joins TRBV6-5 and TRBJ2-7; 7 positions agree with TRBD1. V lost 7 bases and J lost 6; bases outside the gene matches: 12. Per the germline V gene, CDR1 is MNHEY and CDR2 is SVGAGI. The CDR3 totals 14 residues. CDR3 DNA: TGTGCCAGCATTCCACAGGGGCCCTACCGCGAGCAGTACTTC. Amino acids: CASIPQGPYREQYF.

The chain has TRBV2 and TRBJ2-1; 8 bases line up with TRBD2. J was trimmed by 10 bases and V by 1 base; bases with no gene match: 6. The CDR3 consists of 14 residues. Germline loops: CDR1 SNHLY, CDR2 FYNNEI. CDR3 amino acids: CASSEELVAGEQFF. The CDR3 DNA reads as TGTGCCAGCAGTGAAGAGTTGGTAGCGGGGGAGCAGTTCTTC.

This rearrangement joins TRBV11-3 to TRBJ2-1; D call uncertain. CDR1 and CDR2 (germline): SGHNT, YENEEA. The CDR3 spans 11 residues. Trimming pared 1 base from V and 9 bases from J, leaving 4 bases between. CDR3: CASSLGSEQFF. DNA of the CDR3: TGTGCCAGCAGCTTAGGCAGTGAGCAGTTCTTC.

The rearrangement uses TRBV7-3 and TRBJ1-3; no clear D gene. V dropped 5 bases and J dropped 0 bases, with 11 bases sitting between them. This CDR3 region has 15 residues. In germline, CDR1 is SGHTA, CDR2 FQGTGA. The CDR3 sequence is CASSPRGPSGNTIYF. CDR3 DNA sequence: TGTGCCAGCAGCCCTCGTGGCCCCTCTGGAAACACCATATATTTT.

This clone has a handful of counts. CDR3 residues: CASSAIQGAANTEAFF. The CDR3 nucleotides read TGTGCCAGCAGCGCCATACAGGGGGCTGCGAACACTGAAGCTTTCTTT. This rearrangement joins TRBV9 to TRBJ1-1; TRBD1 agrees at 9 bases. The CDR3 spans 16 residues. The V gene end was trimmed by 3 bases and the J gene end by 1 base; junction bases not matched to a gene: 7. The germline V gene encodes CDR1 SGDLS and CDR2 YYNGEE.

The chain couples TRBV21-1 to TRBJ2-7; no check of the table's D call, TRBD1, against the DNA was made. TRBV21-1 represents a pseudogene. This CDR3 spans 16 amino acids. CDR3 bases: TGTGCCAGCAGCAAAGCACGGACAGGCCAGGACTACGAGCAGTACTTC. It yields the protein CASSKARTGQDYEQYF.

The rearrangement joins TRBV7-9 to TRBJ2-7, with a possible D match to TRBD2 (5 bases). CDR1 and CDR2 (germline): SEHNR, FQNEAQ (reference sequence). V was shortened by 5 bases and J by 3 bases, with 14 bases between the two germline ends. The CDR3 length is 14 residues. The CDR3 loop is CASSPSGRYYEQYF. Written as DNA, the CDR3 is TGTGCCAGCAGCCCCAGTGGGAGATACTACGAGCAGTACTTC.

This clone was seen only a few times. The V call is TRBV28, the J call TRBJ2-6; 7 nucleotides line up with TRBD1. V lost 7 bases and J lost 0; bases outside the gene matches: 3. The CDR3 contains 15 residues. Germline V gene data show CDR1 as MDHEN and CDR2 as SYDVKM. CDR3 protein: CASTGTVSGANVLTF. The CDR3 bases are TGTGCCAGCACCGGGACAGTCTCTGGGGCCAACGTCCTGACTTTC.

The rearrangement links TRBV5-1 to TRBJ1-4; 8 nucleotides align to TRBD1. The trim removed 2 bases at V and 8 bases at J, leaving 5 bases unmatched. Germline assignment: CDR1 SGHRS and CDR2 YFSETQ. There are 14 residues in the CDR3. CDR3 region: CASSFGQGEEKLFF. The CDR3, as DNA: TGCGCCAGCAGCTTCGGACAGGGAGAGGAAAAACTGTTTTTT.

J is TRBJ1-1 and V is TRBV2, with D unresolved. CDR3 length: 13 residues. The V gene's germline CDR1 is SNHLY and CDR2 FYNNEI. V was clipped by 7 bases and J by 7 bases, with 16 bases between them. CDR3 nucleotide sequence: TGTGCCAGCACTCTCCGCGGAGGGTATGAAGCTTTCTTT. It translates to CASTLRGGYEAFF.